This TCR beta chain was captured by sequencing in a study of OX40 agonist ivuxolimab in advanced cancers. Background for the entire study: Ivuxolimab was a fully human IgG2 agonistic monoclonal antibody targeting the costimulatory receptor OX40 (CD134). Intravenous ivuxolimab was administered to patients every 2 weeks at six dose levels: 0.01, 0.1, 0.3, 1.5, 3 and 10 mg/kg. Among the 50 to 55 dose-escalation patients, approximately 20 had hepatocellular carcinoma, 15 or so melanoma, 9 renal cell carcinoma and 9 head and neck cancer. In the dose-escalation cohort, about four fifths of patients were male, and the mean age was 60 years with a range of roughly 20 to 79. Patients were allowed to have had prior anti-PD-1, anti-PD-L1 or anti-CTLA-4 therapy, and approximately 39% of the dose-escalation patients had been treated with checkpoint inhibitors. Partial responses were achieved by three dose-escalation patients, of whom one had hepatocellular carcinoma and two had cutaneous melanoma. The point of sequencing TCRbeta in the periphery was to test whether ivuxolimab changed TCR sequence diversity and drove clonal T-cell expansion. The monotherapy dose-escalation portion (N of about 50 patients) of the phase I ivuxolimab trial is reported in the paper. What the work shows at the level of the full study, not this receptor alone: After ivuxolimab, expanded clones were on average more numerous among CD8+ T cells than among CD4+ T cells. Antigen specificity was not determined for the clonally expanded peripheral T cells. Partial responders in the 0.1-3.0 mg/kg groups had among the lowest normalized peripheral clonal expansion, especially among CD8+ T cells. At doses from 0.1 to 3.0 mg/kg, clonal expansion was seen in both CD4+ and CD8+ blood T cells between baseline and week 6. Low levels of normalized T-cell clonal expansion were also seen in some nonresponding patients.

CDR1 and CDR2 were assigned from the germline V gene as MNHEY and SVGAGI. Counted from cysteine to phenylalanine, this CDR3 has 16 amino acids. Kept here is only the CDR3 DNA, which spans 48 bases and is read in frame from base 1. Trimmed from V: 4 bases; trimmed from J: 6 bases; junction bases lacking a gene match: 15. Genomic DNA was isolated from the sorted cells so that the TCRbeta CDR3 region could be sequenced. The immunoSEQ Assay was used for sequencing of TCRbeta CDR3 regions. TCRdb retrieved this table from immuneACCESS and kept in-frame rearrangements only. Not all clones are present; in checked studies, unresolved V genes account for under half, and no reason is known for the remainder. The sample table holds 80,000 or so clones, of which roughly 86% were seen once. 2% to 3% of the sample is in the top ten clones. Patients with autoimmune disease history or receiving systemic immunosuppression were excluded from the trial. Peripheral blood for TCR sequencing was collected from all dose cohorts at baseline, on cycle 4 day 1, and on cycle 7 day 1. Samples came from an open-label, multicenter, first-in-human phase I dose-escalation trial of ivuxolimab. Adults with locally advanced or metastatic melanoma, renal cell, hepatocellular, or head and neck squamous cell carcinoma were enrolled in the trial. CD4+ and CD8+ T cells were sorted separately from peripheral blood before TCR sequencing.

On this clone: The antigen it binds to is not known. Per-base quality was not reported, and no clone a single base away is much larger than it.

The chain links TRBV6-5 with TRBJ2-7; 7 central bases correspond to TRBD2. The clonotype was recovered from an adult with an advanced solid tumor such as melanoma, head and neck, liver or kidney cancer. Sequencing was performed on CD4+ or CD8+ T cells sorted from blood, taken in a trial of the OX40 agonist ivuxolimab. CDR3 region: CASSFNSWGGRSEQYF. The DNA reads TGTGCCAGCAGTTTCAACTCCTGGGGGGGAAGGAGCGAGCAGTACTTC.